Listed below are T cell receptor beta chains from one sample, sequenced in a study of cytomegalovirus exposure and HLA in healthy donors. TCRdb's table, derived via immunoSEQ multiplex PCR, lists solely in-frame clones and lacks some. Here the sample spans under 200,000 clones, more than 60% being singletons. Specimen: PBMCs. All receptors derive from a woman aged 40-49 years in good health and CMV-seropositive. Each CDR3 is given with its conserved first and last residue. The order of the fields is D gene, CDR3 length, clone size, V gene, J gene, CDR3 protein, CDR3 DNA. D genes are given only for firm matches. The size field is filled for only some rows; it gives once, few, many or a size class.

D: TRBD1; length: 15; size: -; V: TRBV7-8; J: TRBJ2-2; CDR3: CASSFGQVNTGELFF; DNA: TGTGCCAGCAGCTTCGGACAGGTCAACACCGGGGAGCTGTTTTTT
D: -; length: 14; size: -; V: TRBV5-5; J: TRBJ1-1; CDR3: CASSLLDMSGEAFF; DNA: TGTGCCAGCAGCTTGCTCGATATGTCGGGTGAAGCTTTCTTT
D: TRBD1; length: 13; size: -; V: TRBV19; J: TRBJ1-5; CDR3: CATRDRYNQPQHF; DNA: TGTGCTACCCGGGACAGATACAATCAGCCCCAGCATTTT
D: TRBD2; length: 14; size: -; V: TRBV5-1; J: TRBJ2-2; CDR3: CASGGTSGTGELFF; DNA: TGCGCCAGCGGTGGCACTAGCGGTACCGGGGAGCTGTTTTTT
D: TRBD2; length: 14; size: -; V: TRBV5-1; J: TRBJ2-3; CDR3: CASSPGGALDTQYF; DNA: TGCGCCAGCAGCCCCGGGGGGGCCTTAGATACGCAGTATTTT
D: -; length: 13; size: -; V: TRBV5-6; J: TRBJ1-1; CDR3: CASSLTANTEAFF; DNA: TGTGCCAGCAGCTTGACTGCGAACACTGAAGCTTTCTTT
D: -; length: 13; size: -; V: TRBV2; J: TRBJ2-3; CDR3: CASSDVVADTQYF; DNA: TGTGCCAGCAGTGATGTAGTAGCAGATACGCAGTATTTT
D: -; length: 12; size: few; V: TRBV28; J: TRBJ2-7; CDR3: CASSVGPREQYF; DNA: TGTGCCAGCAGTGTGGGGCCTCGGGAGCAGTACTTC
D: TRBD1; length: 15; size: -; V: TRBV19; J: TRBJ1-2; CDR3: CASSILPGQSRGYTF; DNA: TGTGCCAGTAGTATTCTCCCGGGACAGTCGAGAGGCTACACCTTC
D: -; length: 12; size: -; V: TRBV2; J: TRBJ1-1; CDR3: CASSSLATEAFF; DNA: TGTGCCAGCAGTAGCCTCGCCACTGAAGCTTTCTTT
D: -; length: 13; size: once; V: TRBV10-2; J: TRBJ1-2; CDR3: CATYGGVGNGYTF; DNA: TGCGCCACCTACGGGGGGGTAGGTAATGGCTACACCTTC
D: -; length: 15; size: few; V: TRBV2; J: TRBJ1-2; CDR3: CASIKEGMGIYGYTF; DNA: TGTGCCAGCATTAAGGAGGGAATGGGTATCTATGGCTACACCTTC
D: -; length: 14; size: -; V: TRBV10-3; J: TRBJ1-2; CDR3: CAISNPPTEFGYTF; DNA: TGTGCCATCAGCAATCCGCCGACAGAATTTGGCTACACCTTC
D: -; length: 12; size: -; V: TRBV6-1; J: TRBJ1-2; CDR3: CASRATGRGYTF; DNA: TGTGCCAGCAGGGCAACAGGGCGTGGCTACACCTTC
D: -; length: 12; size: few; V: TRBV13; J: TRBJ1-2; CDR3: CASSRGGYGYTF; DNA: TGTGCCAGCAGCCGAGGGGGCTATGGCTACACCTTC
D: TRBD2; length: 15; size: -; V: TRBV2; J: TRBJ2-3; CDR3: CASSPSGHSTDTQYF; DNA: TGTGCCAGCAGCCCTAGCGGCCATAGCACAGATACGCAGTATTTT
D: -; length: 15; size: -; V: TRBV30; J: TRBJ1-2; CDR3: CAWSVGGGGSYGYTF; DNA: TGTGCCTGGAGTGTGGGCGGGGGGGGAAGCTATGGCTACACCTTC
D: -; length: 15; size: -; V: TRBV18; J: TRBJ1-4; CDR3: CASSPTDSRWEKLFF; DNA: TGTGCCAGCTCACCGACCGACAGCAGATGGGAAAAACTGTTTTTT
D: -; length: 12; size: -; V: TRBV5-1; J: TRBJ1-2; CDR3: CASSLFGGGYTF; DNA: TGCGCCAGCAGCTTGTTTGGGGGCGGCTACACCTTC
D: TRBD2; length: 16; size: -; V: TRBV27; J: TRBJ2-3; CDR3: CASSGSGGGYTDTQYF; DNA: TGTGCCAGCAGTGGCTCGGGGGGGGGATACACAGATACGCAGTATTTT
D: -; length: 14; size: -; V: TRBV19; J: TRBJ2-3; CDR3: CASSIGVPTDTQYF; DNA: TGTGCCAGTAGTATTGGAGTGCCCACAGATACGCAGTATTTT
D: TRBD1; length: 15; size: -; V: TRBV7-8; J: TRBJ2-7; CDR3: CASSSPGTGSDEQYF; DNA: TGTGCCAGCAGCTCGCCCGGGACAGGCAGCGACGAGCAGTACTTC